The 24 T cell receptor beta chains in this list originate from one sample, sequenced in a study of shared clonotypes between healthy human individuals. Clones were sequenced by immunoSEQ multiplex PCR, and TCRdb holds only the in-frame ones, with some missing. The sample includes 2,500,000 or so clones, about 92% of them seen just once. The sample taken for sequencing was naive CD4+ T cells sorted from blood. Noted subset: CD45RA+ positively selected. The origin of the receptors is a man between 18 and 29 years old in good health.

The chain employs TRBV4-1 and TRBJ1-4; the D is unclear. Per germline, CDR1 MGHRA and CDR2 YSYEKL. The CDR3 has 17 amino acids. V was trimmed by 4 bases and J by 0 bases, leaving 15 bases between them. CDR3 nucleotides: TGCGCCAGCAGCCCCCCGGCGGGTTTTGCAACTAATGAAAAACTGTTTTTT. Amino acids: CASSPPAGFATNEKLFF.

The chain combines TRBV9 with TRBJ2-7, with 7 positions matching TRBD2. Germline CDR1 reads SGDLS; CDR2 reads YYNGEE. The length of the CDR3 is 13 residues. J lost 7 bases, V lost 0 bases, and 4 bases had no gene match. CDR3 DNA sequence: TGTGCCAGCAGCGTAGCTTGGGGGGGTGAGCAGTACTTC. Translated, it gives CASSVAWGGEQYF.

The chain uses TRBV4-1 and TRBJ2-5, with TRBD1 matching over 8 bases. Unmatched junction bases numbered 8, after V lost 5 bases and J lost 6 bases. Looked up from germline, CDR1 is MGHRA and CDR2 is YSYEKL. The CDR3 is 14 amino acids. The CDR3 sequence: CASSEQGVGKTQYF. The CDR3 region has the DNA TGCGCCAGCAGCGAACAGGGGGTTGGGAAGACCCAGTACTTC.

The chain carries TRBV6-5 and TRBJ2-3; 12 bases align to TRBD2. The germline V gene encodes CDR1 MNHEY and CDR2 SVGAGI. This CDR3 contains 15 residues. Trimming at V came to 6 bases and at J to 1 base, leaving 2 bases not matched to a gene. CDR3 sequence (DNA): TGTGCCAGCAGAGCTAGCGGGAGGGGCACAGATACGCAGTATTTT. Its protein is CASRASGRGTDTQYF.

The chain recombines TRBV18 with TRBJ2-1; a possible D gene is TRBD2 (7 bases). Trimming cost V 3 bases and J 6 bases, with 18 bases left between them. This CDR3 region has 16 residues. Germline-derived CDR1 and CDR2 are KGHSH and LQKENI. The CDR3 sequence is CASSPPGQRGANEQFF. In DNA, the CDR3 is TGTGCCAGCTCACCGCCGGGACAACGGGGGGCCAATGAGCAGTTCTTC.

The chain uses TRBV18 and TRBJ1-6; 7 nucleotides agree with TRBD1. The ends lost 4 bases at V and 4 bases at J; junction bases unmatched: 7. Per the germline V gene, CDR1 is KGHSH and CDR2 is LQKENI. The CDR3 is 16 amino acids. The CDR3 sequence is CASSLIDRVYNSPLHF. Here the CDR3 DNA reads TGTGCCAGCTCACTGATCGACAGGGTATATAATTCACCCCTCCACTTT.

The chain's CDR3 is CASSLIPGLAGGPGEQFF. For the CDR3, the DNA is TGCGCCAGCAGCTTAATACCGGGACTAGCGGGAGGGCCAGGTGAGCAGTTCTTC. The chain combines TRBV5-1 with TRBJ2-1; TRBD2 matches 16 bases. CDR3 length equals 18 residues. Germline V gene data show CDR1 as SGHRS and CDR2 as YFSETQ. After removal of 2 bases from V and 9 bases from J, the junction contained 11 bases not matched to a gene.

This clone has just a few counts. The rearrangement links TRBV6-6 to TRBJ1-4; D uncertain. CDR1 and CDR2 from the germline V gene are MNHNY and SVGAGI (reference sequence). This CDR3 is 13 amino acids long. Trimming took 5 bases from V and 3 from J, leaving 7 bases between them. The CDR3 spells CASSPRANEKLFF. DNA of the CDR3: TGTGCCAGCAGTCCAAGGGCTAATGAAAAACTGTTTTTT.

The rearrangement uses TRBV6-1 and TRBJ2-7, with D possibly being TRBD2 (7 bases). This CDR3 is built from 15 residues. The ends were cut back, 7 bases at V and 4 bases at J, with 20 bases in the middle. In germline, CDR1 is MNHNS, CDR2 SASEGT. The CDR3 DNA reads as TGTGCCAGCATAGGGGGGGCTTTAGGGGTATACGAGCAGTACTTC. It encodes CASIGGALGVYEQYF.

CDR3 bases: TGTGCCAGTCAACTGGGGGGGGTGTATAGCAATCAGCCCCAGCATTTT. It translates to CASQLGGVYSNQPQHF. This chain joins TRBV27 and TRBJ1-5, with D maybe TRBD1 (5 bases). The CDR3 is made up of 16 amino acids. CDR1 is MNHEY, CDR2 SMNVEV, per germline (reference sequence). V was clipped by 9 bases and J by 0 bases, with 18 bases between them.

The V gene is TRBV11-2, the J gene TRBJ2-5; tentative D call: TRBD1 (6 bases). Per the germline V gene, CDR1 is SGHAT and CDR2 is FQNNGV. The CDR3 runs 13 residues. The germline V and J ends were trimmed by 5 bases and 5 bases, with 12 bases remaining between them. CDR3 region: CASSPQGPETQYF. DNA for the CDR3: TGTGCCAGCAGCCCACAGGGACCGGAGACCCAGTACTTC.

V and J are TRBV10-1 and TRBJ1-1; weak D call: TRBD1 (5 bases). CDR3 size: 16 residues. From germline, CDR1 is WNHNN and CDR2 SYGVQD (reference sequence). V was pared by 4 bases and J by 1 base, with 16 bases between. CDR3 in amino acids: CASSAAPGKGNTEAFF. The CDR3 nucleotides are TGCGCCAGCAGTGCGGCCCCAGGGAAGGGGAACACTGAAGCTTTCTTT.

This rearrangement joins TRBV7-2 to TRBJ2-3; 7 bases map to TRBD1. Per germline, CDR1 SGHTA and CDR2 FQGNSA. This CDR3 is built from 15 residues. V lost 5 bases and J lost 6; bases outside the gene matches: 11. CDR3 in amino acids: CASSPGQSASDTQYF. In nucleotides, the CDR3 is TGTGCCAGCAGCCCGGGACAGAGCGCTTCCGATACGCAGTATTTT.

As DNA, the CDR3 is TGTGCCAGCAGCGTAGGATTAATCCCCCTAGGGGAGACCCAGTACTTC. This translates into CASSVGLIPLGETQYF. The V gene is TRBV9, the J gene TRBJ2-5, with unresolved D. V was shortened by 0 bases and J by 5 bases, with 17 bases between the two germline ends. This CDR3 is built from 16 residues. Per the germline V gene, CDR1 is SGDLS and CDR2 is YYNGEE.

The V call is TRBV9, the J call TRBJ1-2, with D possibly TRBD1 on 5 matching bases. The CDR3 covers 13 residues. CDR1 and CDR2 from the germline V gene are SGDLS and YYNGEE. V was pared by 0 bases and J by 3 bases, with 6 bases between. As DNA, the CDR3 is TGTGCCAGCAGCGTAGCGACAGACTATGGCTACACCTTC. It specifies CASSVATDYGYTF.

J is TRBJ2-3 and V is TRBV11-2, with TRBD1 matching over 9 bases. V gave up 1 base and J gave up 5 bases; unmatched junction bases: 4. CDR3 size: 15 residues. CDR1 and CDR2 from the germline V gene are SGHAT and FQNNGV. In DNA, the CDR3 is TGTGCCAGCAGCTTAGTAGGACAGGGGATAGATACGCAGTATTTT. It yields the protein CASSLVGQGIDTQYF.

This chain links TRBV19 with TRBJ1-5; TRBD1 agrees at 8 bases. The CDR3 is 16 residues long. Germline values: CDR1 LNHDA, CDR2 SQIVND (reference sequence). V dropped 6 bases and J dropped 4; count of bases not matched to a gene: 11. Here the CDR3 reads CASRRDRSLGNQPQHF. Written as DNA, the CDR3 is TGTGCCAGTAGGCGGGACAGGTCCCTCGGGAATCAGCCCCAGCATTTT.

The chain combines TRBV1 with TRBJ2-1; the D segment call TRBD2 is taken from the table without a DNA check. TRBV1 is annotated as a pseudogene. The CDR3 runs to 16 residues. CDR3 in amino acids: CTSSQDRLAGVDEQFF. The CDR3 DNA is TGCACCAGCAGCCAAGATCGGCTAGCGGGAGTTGATGAGCAGTTCTTC.

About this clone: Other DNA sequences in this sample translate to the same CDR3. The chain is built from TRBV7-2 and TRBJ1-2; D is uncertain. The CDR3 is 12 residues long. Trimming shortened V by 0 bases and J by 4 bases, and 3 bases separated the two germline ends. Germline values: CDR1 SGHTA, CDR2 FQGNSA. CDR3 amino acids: CASSLASYGYTF. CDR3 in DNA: TGTGCCAGCAGCTTAGCTAGCTATGGCTACACCTTC.

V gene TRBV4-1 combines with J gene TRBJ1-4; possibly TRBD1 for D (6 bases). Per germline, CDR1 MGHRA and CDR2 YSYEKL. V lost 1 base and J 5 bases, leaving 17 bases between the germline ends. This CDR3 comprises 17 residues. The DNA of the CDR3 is TGCGCCAGCAGCCAAGGGAGGGGGTTTCGGATGAATGAAAAACTGTTTTTT. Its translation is CASSQGRGFRMNEKLFF.

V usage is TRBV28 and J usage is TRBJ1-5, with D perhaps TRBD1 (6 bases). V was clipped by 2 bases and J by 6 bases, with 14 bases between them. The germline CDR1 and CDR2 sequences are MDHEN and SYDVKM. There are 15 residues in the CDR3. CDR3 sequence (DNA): TGTGCCAGCAGTTTACTTGACAGGAGGGGTCAGCCCCAGCATTTT. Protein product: CASSLLDRRGQPQHF.

CDR3 sequence (DNA): TGTGCCAGCTCATCTTATATTTTGCGACAGGGGAACACTGAAGCTTTCTTT. Translating it yields CASSSYILRQGNTEAFF. The genes are TRBV18 and TRBJ1-1, with 7 bases fitting TRBD1. The CDR3 totals 17 residues. The germline CDR1 and CDR2 sequences are KGHSH and LQKENI. V lost 5 bases and J lost 1; bases outside the gene matches: 13.

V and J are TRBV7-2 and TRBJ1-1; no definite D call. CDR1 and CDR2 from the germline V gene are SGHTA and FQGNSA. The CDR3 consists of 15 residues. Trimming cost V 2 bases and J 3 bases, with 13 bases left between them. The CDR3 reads CASSLFGVGDTEAFF. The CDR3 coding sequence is TGTGCCAGCAGCTTATTCGGGGTTGGAGACACTGAAGCTTTCTTT.

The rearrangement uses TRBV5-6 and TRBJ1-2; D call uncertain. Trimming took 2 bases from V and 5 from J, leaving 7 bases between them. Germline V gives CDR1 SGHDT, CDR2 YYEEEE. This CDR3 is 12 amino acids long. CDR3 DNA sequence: TGTGCCAGCAGCTTACTGAGTTATGGCTACACCTTC. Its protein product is CASSLLSYGYTF.